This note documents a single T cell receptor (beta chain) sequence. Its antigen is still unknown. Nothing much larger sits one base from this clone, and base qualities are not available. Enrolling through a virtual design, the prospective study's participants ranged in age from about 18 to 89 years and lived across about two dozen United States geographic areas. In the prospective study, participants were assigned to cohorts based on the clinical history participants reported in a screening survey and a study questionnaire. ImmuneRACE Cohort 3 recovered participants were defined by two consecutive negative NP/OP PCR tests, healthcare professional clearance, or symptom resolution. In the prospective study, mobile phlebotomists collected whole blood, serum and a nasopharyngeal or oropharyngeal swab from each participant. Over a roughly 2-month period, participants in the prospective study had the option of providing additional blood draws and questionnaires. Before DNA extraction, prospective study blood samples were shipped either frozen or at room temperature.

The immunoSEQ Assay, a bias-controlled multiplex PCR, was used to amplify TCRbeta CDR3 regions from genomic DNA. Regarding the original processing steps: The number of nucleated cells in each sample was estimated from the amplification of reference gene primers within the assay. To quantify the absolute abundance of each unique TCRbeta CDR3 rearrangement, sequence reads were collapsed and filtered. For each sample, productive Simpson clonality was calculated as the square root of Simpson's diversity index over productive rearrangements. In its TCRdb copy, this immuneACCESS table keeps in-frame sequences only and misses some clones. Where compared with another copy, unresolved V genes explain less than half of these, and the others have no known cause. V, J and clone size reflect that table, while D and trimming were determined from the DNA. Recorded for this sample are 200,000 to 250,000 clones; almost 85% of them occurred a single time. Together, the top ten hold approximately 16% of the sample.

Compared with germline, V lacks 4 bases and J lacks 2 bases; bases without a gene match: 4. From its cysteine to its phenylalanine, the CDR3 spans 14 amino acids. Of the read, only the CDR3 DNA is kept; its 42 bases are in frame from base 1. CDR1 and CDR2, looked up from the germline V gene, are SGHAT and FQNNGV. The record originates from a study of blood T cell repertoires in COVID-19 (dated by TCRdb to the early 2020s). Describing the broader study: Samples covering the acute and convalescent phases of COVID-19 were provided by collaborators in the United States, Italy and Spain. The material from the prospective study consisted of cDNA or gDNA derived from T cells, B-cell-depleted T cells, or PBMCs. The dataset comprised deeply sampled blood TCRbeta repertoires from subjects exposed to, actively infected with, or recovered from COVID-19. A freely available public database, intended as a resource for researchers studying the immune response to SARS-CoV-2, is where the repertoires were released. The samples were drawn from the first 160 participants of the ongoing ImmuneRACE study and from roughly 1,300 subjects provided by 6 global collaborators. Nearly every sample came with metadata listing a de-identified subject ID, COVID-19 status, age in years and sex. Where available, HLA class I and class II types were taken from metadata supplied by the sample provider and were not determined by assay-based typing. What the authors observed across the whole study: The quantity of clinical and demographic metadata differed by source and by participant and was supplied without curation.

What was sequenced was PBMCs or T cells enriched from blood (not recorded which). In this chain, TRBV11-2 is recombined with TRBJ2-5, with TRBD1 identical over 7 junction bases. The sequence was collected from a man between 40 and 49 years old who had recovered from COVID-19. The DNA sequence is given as TGTGCCAGCAGCTCGGGACAGTTGCAAGAGACCCAGTACTTC. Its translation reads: CASSSGQLQETQYF.